These 23 T cell receptor beta chains originate from one sample sequenced in a study of shared clonotypes between healthy human individuals. Profiling relied on immunoSEQ multiplex PCR, and the TCRdb table lists in-frame clones only, not all of them. The sample includes some 2,400,000 clones, approximately 96% of them seen just once. The specimen sequenced was naive CD4+ T cells sorted from blood. Subset given: CD45RA+ positively selected. The receptors stem from a man aged 18 to 29 in good health.

CDR3 loop: CASCGQEIKNTEAFF. The CDR3 region has the DNA TGTGCCAGCTGCGGGCAGGAGATAAAAAACACTGAAGCTTTCTTT. This chain links TRBV28 with TRBJ1-1, with D hard to call. Germline V lookup: CDR1 MDHEN, CDR2 SYDVKM. V was trimmed by 8 bases and J by 2 bases, leaving 18 bases between them. The CDR3 spans 15 residues.

V and J are TRBV4-1 and TRBJ1-5, with TRBD1 matching over 9 bases. Germline-derived CDR1 and CDR2 are MGHRA and YSYEKL. V dropped 0 bases and J dropped 4; count of bases not matched to a gene: 7. CDR3 length: 17 amino acids. The CDR3 DNA follows: TGCGCCAGCAGCCAAGAGAAAGGGACAGGGCAAAATCAGCCCCAGCATTTT. Residues: CASSQEKGTGQNQPQHF.

A remark on this clone: Other DNA sequences of this sample code for an identical CDR3. The DNA of the CDR3 is TGCGCCAGCAGCCAAGACGGGCTATACGAGCAGTACTTC. This encodes CASSQDGLYEQYF. This chain links TRBV4-1 with TRBJ2-7; D remains ambiguous. V gave up 0 bases and J gave up 4 bases, with 7 bases separating them. This CDR3 has 13 residues. CDR1 and CDR2 from the germline V gene are MGHRA and YSYEKL.

Of note for this clone: Different DNA sequences within this sample yield the same CDR3. V gene TRBV10-2 combines with J gene TRBJ2-1; D is ambiguous. Trimming cost V 6 bases and J 0 bases, with 0 bases left between them. CDR3 size: 11 residues. CDR1 and CDR2 from the germline V gene are WSHSY and SAAADI. The CDR3 sequence: CASSSYNEQFF. The CDR3 nucleotides read TGCGCCAGCAGCTCCTACAATGAGCAGTTCTTC.

The J gene is TRBJ2-5, the V gene TRBV6-6; D is undetermined. The V gene lost 7 bases and the J gene lost 4 bases, with 10 bases spanning the gap. Per germline, CDR1 MNHNY and CDR2 SVGAGI (reference sequence). CDR3 length: 12 amino acids. In DNA form, the CDR3 reads TGTGCCAGCACCCCCGAAGGAGAGACCCAGTACTTC. This gives the protein CASTPEGETQYF.

In this sample, this clone turned up once. The chain couples TRBV18 to TRBJ1-3; D perhaps matches TRBD1 (6 bases). CDR1 is KGHSH and CDR2 is LQKENI in the germline V gene. The CDR3 covers 16 residues. The germline V and J ends were trimmed by 3 bases and 2 bases, with 14 bases remaining between them. CDR3 region: CASSPQLGGTGNTIYF. The CDR3 coding sequence is TGTGCCAGCTCACCCCAGCTTGGGGGCACTGGAAACACCATATATTTT.

V gene TRBV14 combines with J gene TRBJ1-2, with no clear D. Germline V gene lookup returns CDR1 SGHDN and CDR2 FVKESK. CDR3 length equals 15 residues. V lost 6 bases, J lost 3 bases, and 17 bases lay in between. The CDR3 loop reads CASRPRGSPDYGYTF. The CDR3 nucleotides are TGTGCCAGCAGACCTCGTGGGTCGCCAGACTATGGCTACACCTTC.

This chain joins TRBV10-3 and TRBJ1-1, with 7 bases identical to TRBD1. The germline V gene encodes CDR1 ENHRY and CDR2 SYGVKD. J gave up 1 base and V 1 base, and 6 bases lay outside the gene matches. There are 16 residues in the CDR3. The CDR3 sequence is CAISEFNRGRNTEAFF. The CDR3 region has the DNA TGTGCCATCAGTGAGTTTAACAGGGGAAGGAACACTGAAGCTTTCTTT.

V and J are TRBV18 and TRBJ1-4; TRBD1 might be the D (5 bases). Germline V lookup: CDR1 KGHSH, CDR2 LQKENI. The CDR3 length is 14 residues. V was pared by 3 bases and J by 5 bases, with 10 bases between. This CDR3 reads CASSPSGTNEKLFF. For the CDR3, the DNA is TGTGCCAGCTCACCGTCCGGGACGAATGAAAAACTGTTTTTT.

The CDR3 bases are TGTGCCAGCAGCCCGGTAGCGGGAGGAGCCACCGGGGAGCTGTTTTTT. Its protein is CASSPVAGGATGELFF. The genes are TRBV7-6 and TRBJ2-2; TRBD2 matches at 10 bases. This CDR3 region has 16 residues. V dropped 5 bases and J dropped 4; count of bases not matched to a gene: 7. Germline V CDR1 and CDR2: SGHVS, FNYEAQ.

A single count supports this clone. V is TRBV18 and J is TRBJ1-6; TRBD1 aligns across 8 bases. The CDR3 length is 17 residues. Trimming took 1 base from V and 9 from J; bases not matched to a gene: 11. CDR1 and CDR2 (germline): KGHSH, LQKENI. The CDR3 protein is CASSPRLIGTGPSPLHF. The DNA for the CDR3 is TGTGCCAGCTCACCACGGTTAATAGGGACAGGCCCTTCACCCCTCCACTTT.

The chain uses TRBV30 and TRBJ2-5; TRBD2 matches 9 bases. Trimming removed 5 bases from V and 4 bases from J; junction bases left unmatched: 5. Germline CDR1 is GTSNPN and CDR2 is SVGIG (reference sequence). The CDR3 runs 13 residues. This CDR3 reads CAWAGGLIETQYF. The CDR3 DNA is TGTGCCTGGGCGGGGGGGCTTATAGAGACCCAGTACTTC.

This clone appeared once. V and J are TRBV27 and TRBJ1-1; possibly TRBD1 for D (5 bases). Trimming cost V 5 bases and J 1 base, with 14 bases left between them. CDR3 length: 15 amino acids. The germline gives CDR1 MNHEY, CDR2 SMNVEV (reference sequence). The CDR3 here is CASSRTGEWNTEAFF. The CDR3 bases are TGTGCCAGCAGTCGGACGGGGGAATGGAACACTGAAGCTTTCTTT.

The genes are TRBV7-9 and TRBJ1-1; tentatively, D is TRBD1 (5 bases). This CDR3 has 16 amino acids. Trimming shortened V by 5 bases and J by 1 base, and 17 bases separated the two germline ends. CDR1 SEHNR and CDR2 FQNEAQ come from the germline V gene (reference sequence). The CDR3 nucleotides read TGTGCCAGCAGCCAAAGGAGGGGAGGGGCGAACACTGAAGCTTTCTTT. Residues: CASSQRRGGANTEAFF.

This clone was observed once. J is TRBJ2-4 and V is TRBV11-3; the match to TRBD2 covers 8 bases. The ends lost 4 bases at V and 0 bases at J; junction bases unmatched: 5. Germline lookup yields CDR1 SGHNT and CDR2 YENEEA. This CDR3 is 16 amino acids long. Written as DNA, the CDR3 is TGTGCCAGCAGCTCCAAACTAGCGGTAGCCAAAAACATTCAGTACTTC. The encoded protein is CASSSKLAVAKNIQYF.

Regarding this clone: At the DNA level, this CDR3 is encoded by other sequences in the same sample as well. This sequence joins TRBV4-1 and TRBJ2-7, with D unresolved. The length of the CDR3 is 13 residues. V gave up 0 bases and J gave up 0 bases, with 3 bases separating them. Germline V CDR1 and CDR2: MGHRA, YSYEKL. CDR3 nucleotides: TGCGCCAGCAGCCAAGATACCTCCTACGAGCAGTACTTC. This translates into CASSQDTSYEQYF.

The chain has TRBV10-3 and TRBJ1-1; no firm D call. The CDR3 extends over 13 amino acids. The germline CDR1 and CDR2 sequences are ENHRY and SYGVKD. Trimming cost V 1 base and J 6 bases, with 9 bases left between them. The CDR3 DNA is TGTGCCATCAGTGAGTGGGTGGCGGCTGAAGCTTTCTTT. As protein: CAISEWVAAEAFF.

This clone was picked up one time. V gene TRBV28 combines with J gene TRBJ1-2, with a possible D match to TRBD1 (6 bases). Deletions cut 7 bases from V and 4 bases from J, with 19 bases between. The CDR3 consists of 15 residues. The germline CDR1 and CDR2 sequences are MDHEN and SYDVKM. As DNA, the CDR3 is TGTGCCAGCATCTGGGGGGCCCCGGGGGGCTATGGCTACACCTTC. The encoded protein is CASIWGAPGGYGYTF.

The count of this clone is one. The J gene is TRBJ1-1, the V gene TRBV10-3; 11 positions match TRBD1. The trim removed 3 bases at V and 7 bases at J, leaving 4 bases unmatched. CDR1 ENHRY and CDR2 SYGVKD come from the germline V gene. This CDR3 region has 14 residues. In nucleotides, the CDR3 is TGTGCCATCAGTGACGGACAGGGGGCAGTTGAAGCTTTCTTT. Translating it yields CAISDGQGAVEAFF.

V and J are TRBV25-1 and TRBJ2-5, with D possibly being TRBD2 (6 bases). The CDR3 sequence is 15 residues long. In germline, CDR1 is MGHDK, CDR2 SYGVNS. V lost 5 bases to trimming and J lost 2 bases, with 15 bases between them. The CDR3 DNA is TGTGCCAGCAGTCGAGCAAAGGGACTTCAAGAGACCCAGTACTTC. Its translation is CASSRAKGLQETQYF. The variable domain in full, with the rest retrieved from reference TRBV25-1 and TRBJ2-5, is EADIYQTPRYLVIGTGKKITLECSQTMGHDKMYWYQQDPGMELHLIHYSYGVNSTEKGDLSSESTVSRIRTEHFPLTLESARPSHTSQYLCASSRAKGLQETQYFGPGTRLLVL.

The rearrangement joins TRBV27 to TRBJ1-5; a weak D match, TRBD1 (5 bases). This CDR3 region has 15 residues. Trimming pared 5 bases from V and 3 bases from J, leaving 14 bases between. Germline-derived CDR1 and CDR2 are MNHEY and SMNVEV (reference sequence). CDR3 protein: CASSRWWGYNQPQHF. The CDR3, as DNA: TGTGCCAGCAGTAGGTGGTGGGGGTACAATCAGCCCCAGCATTTT.

V and J are TRBV27 and TRBJ2-5, with D perhaps being TRBD1 or TRBD2 (5 bases each). The CDR3 has 15 amino acids. Trimming took off 4 bases at V and 2 bases at J, with 14 bases between the two ends. CDR1 and CDR2 from the germline V gene are MNHEY and SMNVEV (reference sequence). This chain's CDR3 is CASSSGQTLQETQYF. In DNA, the CDR3 is TGTGCCAGCAGTTCGGGGCAGACTCTTCAAGAGACCCAGTACTTC.

The CDR3 loop reads CASSLTGVPDTQYF. The CDR3 DNA reads TGTGCCAGCAGCCTAACAGGGGTCCCAGATACGCAGTATTTT. This chain joins TRBV5-4 and TRBJ2-3, with 7 bases lining up with TRBD1. The V gene end was trimmed by 4 bases and the J gene end by 4 bases; junction bases not matched to a gene: 6. The CDR3 spans 14 residues. Germline V CDR1 and CDR2: SGHNT, YYREEE (reference sequence).